The 32 T cell receptor beta chains in this list originate from one sample, sequenced in a study of T-cell memory formation after mild COVID-19. From the 5' RACE reads, TCRdb called clonotypes with MiXCR, one entry per CDR3 protein. The sample lists under 300,000 distinct CDR3 sequences; 8.5% to 9.5% were seen once. The sample consisted of PBMCs or a T cell subset sorted from them (not recorded which). These receptors came from a man younger than 35 who had mild COVID-19 (a few samples of this study predate the infection). Cell type and time point are not known.

This clonotype was detected many times. V is TRBV20-1 and J is TRBJ2-3; 8 bases match TRBD1. V was pared by 3 bases and J by 3 bases, with 5 bases of the junction left unmatched. Germline V gene sequence: CDR1 DFQATT, CDR2 SNEGSKA (reference sequence). The CDR3 extends over 14 amino acids. CDR3 loop: CSASGTGGTDTQYF. CDR3 nucleotides: TGCAGTGCTAGCGGGACAGGAGGGACAGATACGCAGTATTTT.

This clonotype was detected many times. The CDR3 loop is CASSTERGDEQYF. In nucleotides, the CDR3 is TGCGCCAGCAGTACCGAGCGGGGAGACGAGCAGTACTTC. The chain recombines TRBV5-1 with TRBJ2-7; TRBD2 matches at 7 bases. Germline assignment: CDR1 SGHRS and CDR2 YFSETQ. Germline trimming cut 5 bases from V and 5 bases from J; bases unmatched to any gene: 7. CDR3 length equals 13 residues.

The chain joins TRBV12-3 or TRBV12-4 to TRBJ1-1, with TRBD1 matching 7 bases. The CDR3 consists of 13 residues. V was clipped by 6 bases and J by 6 bases; unmatched bases: 7. CDR3 sequence (DNA): TGTGCCAGCAGGCCGACAGGGATTGCTGAAGCTTTCTTT. Residues: CASRPTGIAEAFF.

The gene calls are TRBV6-5 and TRBJ2-7; tentative D call: TRBD1 (7 bases). The germline V gene encodes CDR1 MNHEY and CDR2 SVGAGI. Trimming removed 5 bases at V and 0 bases at J, with 14 bases between. The CDR3 is made up of 15 amino acids. The CDR3 DNA sequence: TGTGCCAGCAGTGGCGGGCAGGGGGGCTCCTACGAGCAGTACGTC. Protein product: CASSGGQGGSYEQYV.

V gene TRBV5-1 combines with J gene TRBJ1-2; TRBD1 matches 7 bases. CDR3 length: 16 amino acids. The V gene end was trimmed by 4 bases and the J gene end by 8 bases; junction bases not matched to a gene: 17. Germline CDR1 reads SGHRS; CDR2 reads YFSETQ. The CDR3: CASSGAPGQTMSGYTF. CDR3 in DNA: TGCGCCAGCAGCGGGGCCCCGGGACAGACTATGTCGGGCTACACCTTC.

V and J are TRBV5-1 and TRBJ2-3; TRBD1 agrees at 7 bases. The V gene's germline CDR1 is SGHRS and CDR2 YFSETQ. The CDR3 contains 16 residues. Trimming took 4 bases from V and 4 from J; bases not matched to a gene: 12. CDR3 in amino acids: CASSLDRLDNADTQYF. In nucleotides, the CDR3 is TGCGCCAGCAGCCTGGACAGGCTGGATAATGCAGATACGCAGTATTTT. Combining the CDR3 with reference TRBV5-1 and TRBJ2-3 gives the whole variable domain KAGVTQTPRYLIKTRGQQVTLSCSPISGHRSVSWYQQTPGQGLQFLFEYFSETQRNKGNFPGRFSGRQFSNSRSEMNVSTLELGDSALYLCASSLDRLDNADTQYFGPGTRLTVL.

This clonotype has just a few counts. The V call is TRBV5-4, the J call TRBJ2-3, with D uncertain. This CDR3 has 15 residues. The V gene lost 1 base and the J gene lost 1 base, with 10 bases spanning the gap. CDR1 and CDR2 from the germline V gene are SGHNT and YYREEE (reference sequence). The CDR3 nucleotides are TGTGCCAGCAGCTTGTACAGATCCGGCACAGATACGCAGTATTTT. Translation: CASSLYRSGTDTQYF. Combining the CDR3 with reference TRBV5-4 and TRBJ2-3 gives the whole variable domain ETGVTQSPTHLIKTRGQQVTLRCSSQSGHNTVSWYQQALGQGPQFIFQYYREEENGRGNFPPRFSGLQFPNYSSELNVNALELDDSALYLCASSLYRSGTDTQYFGPGTRLTVL.

The genes are TRBV5-1 and TRBJ2-2, with D uncertain. This CDR3 contains 13 residues. V dropped 1 base and J dropped 4 bases, with 5 bases sitting between them. Germline CDR1 SGHRS, CDR2 YFSETQ. The CDR3 region has the DNA TGCGCCAGCAGCTTGAGGGTCACCGGGGAGCTGTTTTTT. Protein: CASSLRVTGELFF.

The chain carries TRBV20-1 and TRBJ1-5; D not certain. Trimming removed 1 base at V and 1 base at J, with 8 bases between. The length of the CDR3 is 14 residues. Germline V CDR1 and CDR2: DFQATT, SNEGSKA (reference sequence). The CDR3 DNA reads TGCAGTGCTAGAGCGGTAGAGAGCAATCAGCCCCAGCATTTT. Amino acid sequence: CSARAVESNQPQHF.

The table lists this clonotype with a few counts. This chain connects TRBV5-1 to TRBJ2-5; TRBD2 matches 8 bases. Germline CDR1 is SGHRS and CDR2 is YFSETQ. V trimming: 4 bases; J trimming: 4 bases; junction bases outside the gene matches: 6. This CDR3 comprises 14 residues. CDR3 region: CASSAGTSGETQYF. CDR3 sequence (DNA): TGCGCCAGCAGCGCGGGGACTAGTGGAGAGACCCAGTACTTC. Looking up the rest from reference TRBV5-1 and TRBJ2-5 gives the full variable domain: KAGVTQTPRYLIKTRGQQVTLSCSPISGHRSVSWYQQTPGQGLQFLFEYFSETQRNKGNFPGRFSGRQFSNSRSEMNVSTLELGDSALYLCASSAGTSGETQYFGPGTRLLVL.

The table lists this clonotype with a few counts. V gene TRBV7-8 combines with J gene TRBJ2-5; tentative D call: TRBD1 (6 bases). The CDR3 consists of 15 residues. Trimming cost V 1 base and J 9 bases, with 18 bases left between them. The germline V gene has CDR1 SGHVS and CDR2 FQNEAQ. The CDR3 sequence is CASSLEAGRGPAQYF. DNA of the CDR3: TGTGCCAGCAGCTTAGAGGCGGGCAGGGGACCAGCCCAGTACTTC.

This clonotype was seen only a few times. The chain carries TRBV5-1 and TRBJ2-3; D might be TRBD1 or TRBD2, each matching 6 bases. The CDR3 sequence is 15 residues long. Trimming pared 4 bases from V and 1 base from J, leaving 13 bases between. CDR1 is SGHRS, CDR2 YFSETQ, per germline. CDR3 loop: CASSLTGAGTDTQYF. For the CDR3, the DNA is TGCGCCAGCAGCCTCACGGGGGCCGGCACAGATACGCAGTATTTT.

The chain carries TRBV29-1 and TRBJ1-1; D may be TRBD1 (5 bases). V lost 4 bases, J lost 1 base, and 10 bases lay in between. The V gene's germline CDR1 is SQVTM and CDR2 ANQGSEA. This CDR3 region has 13 residues. CDR3 sequence reads: CSVVGQGNTEAFF. For the CDR3, the DNA is TGCAGCGTTGTTGGCCAGGGGAACACTGAAGCTTTCTTT.

This clonotype was counted only a few times. Sequence at one end of the junction differs from germline and may be a read error. V and J are TRBV4-3 and TRBJ2-4, with 8 bases that match TRBD1. Germline assignment: CDR1 LGHNA and CDR2 YSLEER. This CDR3 spans 12 amino acids. This CDR3 is CASSPPQGARSF. In DNA form, the CDR3 reads TGCGCCAGCAGCCCGCCTCAGGGGGCAAGAAGCTTC.

The chain links TRBV5-1 to TRBJ2-5, with TRBD2 as a possible D gene (7 bases). V dropped 3 bases and J dropped 1 base, with 13 bases sitting between them. The germline V gene has CDR1 SGHRS and CDR2 YFSETQ. The CDR3 consists of 15 residues. The CDR3 region is CASSSLADSQETQYF. In nucleotides, the CDR3 is TGCGCCAGCAGCTCGCTAGCGGACAGCCAAGAGACCCAGTACTTC. Combining the CDR3 with reference TRBV5-1 and TRBJ2-5 gives the whole variable domain KAGVTQTPRYLIKTRGQQVTLSCSPISGHRSVSWYQQTPGQGLQFLFEYFSETQRNKGNFPGRFSGRQFSNSRSEMNVSTLELGDSALYLCASSSLADSQETQYFGPGTRLLVL.

This clonotype was seen only a few times. V usage is TRBV9 and J usage is TRBJ1-4; D is possibly TRBD1 (5 bases). The CDR3 covers 14 residues. Deletions cut 2 bases from V and 8 bases from J, with 13 bases between. CDR1 and CDR2 (germline): SGDLS, YYNGEE. Here the CDR3 DNA reads TGTGCCAGCAGCGTCGGGACGACCAGCGAAAAACTGTTTTTT. Translated, it gives CASSVGTTSEKLFF.

This clonotype appeared many times. This sequence joins TRBV12-3 or TRBV12-4 and TRBJ2-1; D possibly corresponds to TRBD1 (6 bases). The V end was cut by 6 bases, the J end by 6 bases, with 12 bases between. CDR3 length equals 13 residues. The CDR3 sequence is CASSPGTINEQFF. The CDR3 DNA sequence: TGTGCCAGCAGCCCTGGGACAATCAATGAGCAGTTCTTC.

The gene calls are TRBV9 and TRBJ2-7; D remains unclear. The CDR3 is 13 amino acids. V lost 1 base and J lost 2, with 7 bases in between. Germline V lookup: CDR1 SGDLS, CDR2 YYNGEE. This CDR3 reads CASSVSDAYEQYF. CDR3 nucleotide sequence: TGTGCCAGCAGCGTATCGGACGCCTACGAGCAGTACTTC. Variable domain in full (rest from reference TRBV9 and TRBJ2-7): DSGVTQTPKHLITATGQRVTLRCSPRSGDLSVYWYQQSLDQGLQFLIQYYNGEERAKGNILERFSAQQFPDLHSELNLSSLELGDSALYFCASSVSDAYEQYFGPGTRLTVT.

J is TRBJ2-3 and V is TRBV15; no definite D call. The germline CDR1 and CDR2 sequences are LNHNV and YYDKDF (reference sequence). The CDR3 spans 15 residues. V was clipped by 5 bases and J by 6 bases, with 18 bases between them. The CDR3 sequence is CATSLSLDPADTQYF. Here the CDR3 DNA reads TGTGCCACCAGCTTATCGCTCGACCCCGCGGATACGCAGTATTTT.

A few counts support this clonotype. The chain recombines TRBV20-1 with TRBJ2-7, with 7 bases lining up with TRBD1. The CDR3 has 14 amino acids. CDR1 is DFQATT and CDR2 is SNEGSKA in the germline V gene (reference sequence). V lost 5 bases, J lost 0 bases, and 7 bases stayed unmatched. CDR3 nucleotide sequence: TGCAGTGCTTCCGGACAGGCTAACTCCTACGAGCAGTACTTC. It specifies CSASGQANSYEQYF.

This clonotype was observed many times. The J gene is TRBJ1-2, the V gene TRBV5-1; 8 positions agree with TRBD1. This CDR3 comprises 15 residues. Germline assignment: CDR1 SGHRS and CDR2 YFSETQ. V lost 4 bases and J lost 2; bases outside the gene matches: 7. The CDR3 region is CASSPNRGTNYGYTF. Here the CDR3 DNA reads TGCGCCAGCAGCCCGAACAGGGGGACCAACTATGGCTACACCTTC.

In its sample, this clonotype was seen a few times. Germline and junction disagree at one end, which may indicate a read error. The chain has TRBV20-1 and TRBJ1-2, with a tentative D call TRBD1 (5 bases). CDR3 length: 12 residues. The germline CDR1 and CDR2 sequences are DFQATT and SNEGSKA (reference sequence). Here the CDR3 DNA reads TGCAGTGCTAGGGGGCTGGTTTGGCGGGGTTTTTTC. Protein product: CSARGLVWRGFF.

This clonotype was observed a handful of times. This chain uses TRBV3-1 with TRBJ2-3, with D possibly being TRBD2 (6 bases). Trimming cost V 2 bases and J 11 bases, with 17 bases left between them. Germline V CDR1 and CDR2: LGHDT, YNNKEL (reference sequence). CDR3 size: 14 residues. CDR3 residues: CASSQTFGGWLQYF. The CDR3 nucleotides are TGTGCCAGCAGCCAAACCTTCGGGGGATGGCTGCAGTATTTT.

This clonotype occurred many times. The V and J genes are TRBV7-3 and TRBJ1-1; weak D call: TRBD1 (5 bases). CDR1 and CDR2 from the germline V gene are SGHTA and FQGTGA. The V end was cut by 2 bases, the J end by 4 bases, with 11 bases between. This CDR3 has 14 residues. As DNA, the CDR3 is TGTGCCAGCAGCTTAGGACAAAGGGGCACTGAAGCTTTCTTT. Protein sequence: CASSLGQRGTEAFF. The variable domain in full, with the rest retrieved from reference TRBV7-3 and TRBJ1-1, is GAGVSQTPSNKVTEKGKYVELRCDPISGHTALYWYRQSLGQGPEFLIYFQGTGAADDSGLPNDRFFAVRPEGSVSTLKIQRTERGDSAVYLCASSLGQRGTEAFFGQGTRLTVV.

This chain links TRBV7-8 with TRBJ2-7; the D call may be TRBD1 or TRBD2 (5 bases each). Germline CDR1 is SGHVS and CDR2 is FQNEAQ. V shed 4 bases and J shed 5 bases, with 15 bases lying between them. The CDR3 is 14 amino acids. This CDR3 is CASSSGSRGNEQYF. The CDR3 nucleotides read TGTGCCAGCAGCTCAGGGTCCAGAGGGAACGAGCAGTACTTC.

CDR3 protein: CASSGGLAGGSETQYF. The CDR3 DNA reads as TGTGCCAGCAGTGGGGGACTAGCGGGGGGAAGCGAGACCCAGTACTTC. The chain couples TRBV12-3 or TRBV12-4 to TRBJ2-5, with 15 bases fitting TRBD2. The CDR3 contains 16 residues. After removal of 5 bases from V and 5 bases from J, the junction contained 6 bases not matched to a gene.

The chain joins TRBV28 to TRBJ2-1, with D possibly being TRBD2 (6 bases). CDR3 length: 13 amino acids. Trimming took 10 bases from V and 7 from J, leaving 17 bases between them. Germline assignment: CDR1 MDHEN and CDR2 SYDVKM. The CDR3 is CATRESGRNEQFF. The CDR3 DNA sequence: TGTGCCACCCGGGAGTCCGGGAGAAATGAGCAGTTCTTC.

This clonotype came up a few times. The V and J genes are TRBV4-3 and TRBJ1-1, with TRBD1 matching 8 bases. Germline V lookup: CDR1 LGHNA, CDR2 YSLEER. Germline trimming cut 3 bases from V and 8 bases from J; bases unmatched to any gene: 2. The CDR3 sequence is 12 residues long. The CDR3 loop reads CASSQWTGEAFF. In DNA, the CDR3 is TGCGCCAGCAGCCAGTGGACAGGGGAAGCTTTCTTT.

This clonotype was recorded a few times. V usage is TRBV6-5 and J usage is TRBJ2-4; D is uncertain. The CDR3 totals 15 residues. Looked up from germline, CDR1 is MNHEY and CDR2 is SVGAGI. The V gene lost 0 bases and the J gene lost 0 bases, with 6 bases spanning the gap. The CDR3 DNA reads as TGTGCCAGCAGTTACTCGACGCTAGCCAAAAACATTCAGTACTTC. Translated, it gives CASSYSTLAKNIQYF.

J is TRBJ2-7 and V is TRBV30; D unclear. The CDR3 sequence is 11 residues long. V lost 0 bases, J lost 1 base, and 1 base lay in between. CDR1 and CDR2 (germline): GTSNPN, SVGIG (reference sequence). CDR3 in DNA: TGTGCCTGGAGTGTGTCCTACGAGCAGTACTTC. The encoded protein is CAWSVSYEQYF.

This clonotype appeared a few times. The CDR3 DNA is TGCGCCAGCAGCTTGAAGGGGCGGCAAGAGACCCAGTACTTC. Translation: CASSLKGRQETQYF. The chain employs TRBV5-1 and TRBJ2-5, with TRBD1 as a possible D gene (5 bases). The V and J ends lost 1 base and 2 bases respectively, with 9 bases between them. The CDR3 runs 14 residues. The germline CDR1 and CDR2 sequences are SGHRS and YFSETQ.

The J gene is TRBJ2-7, the V gene TRBV7-9; D is perhaps TRBD2 (5 bases). The V end was cut by 2 bases, the J end by 4 bases, with 9 bases between. Per the germline V gene, CDR1 is SEHNR and CDR2 is FQNEAQ (reference sequence). The CDR3 has 13 residues. The CDR3 region is CASSLRERYEQYF. CDR3 nucleotide sequence: TGTGCCAGCAGCTTAAGAGAGCGGTACGAGCAGTACTTC.